The entry below gives a single TCR beta chain sequence along with its context. Method: immunoSEQ multiplex PCR; TCRdb's copy keeps in-frame clones and lacks some. The top ten clones hold about 0.8% of a sample with some 95,000 clones, about 85% of them seen once. The data are from a study of OX40 agonist ivuxolimab in advanced cancers. J was trimmed by 0 bases and V by 6 bases; bases with no gene match: 3. The CDR3 has 15 amino acids. CDR1 and CDR2 (germline): MNHEY, SVGAGI. Source: CD4+ or CD8+ T cells sorted from blood, taken in a trial of the OX40 agonist ivuxolimab. The chain is built from TRBV6-5 and TRBJ2-3; 10 bases align to TRBD2. This sequence originates from an adult with an advanced solid tumor such as melanoma, head and neck, liver or kidney cancer. The CDR3, as DNA: TGTGCCAGCAGCTTAGCGGGAGGAAGCACAGATACGCAGTATTTT. Protein product: CASSLAGGSTDTQYF.